The source of this T cell receptor beta chain is a study of T cell responses to AZD1222 COVID-19 vaccine. Study-wide results and limits: Clonal diversity may have been underestimated, and the donors were mostly white British, with more females than males. After the peak T cell response, and only then, were repertoires sampled. Regions 160-218 and 743-854 dominated among vaccine-associated CD4 TCRs spanning spike.

For this clone: What it binds is unknown.

Germline CDR1 is SEHNR and CDR2 is FQNEAQ (reference sequence). This CDR3 spans 14 amino acids. J lost 6 bases, V lost 6 bases, and 8 bases had no gene match. Libraries were prepared by immunoSEQ multiplex PCR; TCRdb keeps only in-frame clonotypes and omits some of them. The sample yields roughly 120,000 clones, 88% seen once. This TCR was sampled from an adult in good health. The chain carries TRBV7-9 and TRBJ2-3; 8 bases match TRBD2. The sequenced sample was peripheral blood, obtained on day 0 of MenACWY control vaccination. CDR3 bases: TGTGCCAGCAGTCCGACTAGCGTGAGTGATACGCAGTATTTT. The encoded protein is CASSPTSVSDTQYF.